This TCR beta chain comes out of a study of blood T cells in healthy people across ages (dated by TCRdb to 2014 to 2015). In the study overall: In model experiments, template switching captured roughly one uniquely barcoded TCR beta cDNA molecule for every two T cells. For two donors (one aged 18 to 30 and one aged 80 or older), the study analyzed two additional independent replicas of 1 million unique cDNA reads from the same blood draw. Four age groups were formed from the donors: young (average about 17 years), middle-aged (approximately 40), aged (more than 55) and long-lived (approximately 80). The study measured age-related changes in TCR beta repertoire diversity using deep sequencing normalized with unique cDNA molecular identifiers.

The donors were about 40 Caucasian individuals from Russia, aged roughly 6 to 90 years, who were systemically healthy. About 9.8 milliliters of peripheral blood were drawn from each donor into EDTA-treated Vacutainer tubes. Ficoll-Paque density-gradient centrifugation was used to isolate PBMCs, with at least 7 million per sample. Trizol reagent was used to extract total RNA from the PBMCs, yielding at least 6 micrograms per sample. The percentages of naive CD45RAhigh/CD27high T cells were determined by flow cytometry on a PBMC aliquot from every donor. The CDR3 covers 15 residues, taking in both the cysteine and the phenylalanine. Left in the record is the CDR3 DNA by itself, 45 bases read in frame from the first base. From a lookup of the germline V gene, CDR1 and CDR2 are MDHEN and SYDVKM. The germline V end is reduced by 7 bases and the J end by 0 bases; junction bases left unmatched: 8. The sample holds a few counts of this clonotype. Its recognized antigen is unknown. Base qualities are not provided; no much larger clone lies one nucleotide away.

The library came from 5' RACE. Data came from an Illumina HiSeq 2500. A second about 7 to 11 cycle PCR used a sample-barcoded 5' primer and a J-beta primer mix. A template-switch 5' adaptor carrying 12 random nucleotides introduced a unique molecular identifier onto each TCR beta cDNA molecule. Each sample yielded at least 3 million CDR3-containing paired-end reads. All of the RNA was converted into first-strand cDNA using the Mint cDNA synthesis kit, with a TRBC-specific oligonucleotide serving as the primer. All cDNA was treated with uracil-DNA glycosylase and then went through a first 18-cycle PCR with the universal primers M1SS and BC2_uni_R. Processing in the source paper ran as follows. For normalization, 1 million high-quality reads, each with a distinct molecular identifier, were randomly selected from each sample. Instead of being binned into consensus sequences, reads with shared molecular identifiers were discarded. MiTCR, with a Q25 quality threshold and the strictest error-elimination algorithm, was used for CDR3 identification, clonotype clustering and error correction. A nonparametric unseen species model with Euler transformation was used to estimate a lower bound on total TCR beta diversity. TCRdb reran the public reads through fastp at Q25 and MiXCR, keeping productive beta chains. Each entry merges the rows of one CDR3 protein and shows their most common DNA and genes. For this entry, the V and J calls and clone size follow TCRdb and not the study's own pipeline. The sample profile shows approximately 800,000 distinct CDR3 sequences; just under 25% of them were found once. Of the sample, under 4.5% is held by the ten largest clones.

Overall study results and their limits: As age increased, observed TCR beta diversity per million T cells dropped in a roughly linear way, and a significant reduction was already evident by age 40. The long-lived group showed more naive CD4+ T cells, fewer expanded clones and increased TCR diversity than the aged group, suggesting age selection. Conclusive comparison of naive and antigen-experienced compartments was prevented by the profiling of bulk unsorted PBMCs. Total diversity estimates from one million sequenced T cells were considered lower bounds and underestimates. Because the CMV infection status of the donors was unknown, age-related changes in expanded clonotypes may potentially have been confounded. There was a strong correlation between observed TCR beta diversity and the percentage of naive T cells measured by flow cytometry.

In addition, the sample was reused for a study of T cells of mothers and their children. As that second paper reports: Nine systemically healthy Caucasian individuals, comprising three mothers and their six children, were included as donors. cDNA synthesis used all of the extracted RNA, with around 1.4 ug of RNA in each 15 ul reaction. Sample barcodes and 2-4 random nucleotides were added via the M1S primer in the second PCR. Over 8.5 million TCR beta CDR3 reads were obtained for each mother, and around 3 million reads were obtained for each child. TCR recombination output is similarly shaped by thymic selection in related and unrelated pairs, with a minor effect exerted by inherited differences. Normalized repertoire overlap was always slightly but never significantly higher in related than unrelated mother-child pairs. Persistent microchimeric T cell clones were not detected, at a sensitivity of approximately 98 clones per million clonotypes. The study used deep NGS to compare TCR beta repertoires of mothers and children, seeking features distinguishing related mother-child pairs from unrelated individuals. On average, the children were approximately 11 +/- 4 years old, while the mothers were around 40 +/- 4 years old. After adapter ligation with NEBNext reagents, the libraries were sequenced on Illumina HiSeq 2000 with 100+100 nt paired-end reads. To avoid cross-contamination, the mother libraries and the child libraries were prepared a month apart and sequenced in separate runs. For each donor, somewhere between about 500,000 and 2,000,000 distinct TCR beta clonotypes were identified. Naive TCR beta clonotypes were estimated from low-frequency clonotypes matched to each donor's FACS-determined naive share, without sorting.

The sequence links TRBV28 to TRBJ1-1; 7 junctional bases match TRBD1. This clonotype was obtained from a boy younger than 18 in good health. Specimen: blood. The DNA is TGTGCCAGCACCCACAGGGGACTAATGAACACTGAAGCTTTCTTT. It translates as CASTHRGLMNTEAFF. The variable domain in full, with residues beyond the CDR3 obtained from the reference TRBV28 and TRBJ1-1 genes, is DVKVTQSSRYLVKRTGEKVFLECVQDMDHENMFWYRQDPGLGLRLIYFSYDVKMKEKGDIPEGYSVSREKKERFSLILESASTNQTSMYLCASTHRGLMNTEAFFGQGTRLTVV.